The clone carrying this TCR beta chain was detected a few times. TCRdb re-called the 5' RACE reads through MiXCR, storing one row per CDR3 protein. Here the sample spans fewer than 75,000 distinct CDR3 sequences, roughly 15% being singletons. This sample is part of a study of T cells of healthy individuals. The sequence was obtained from a human donor in good health.

The CDR3 DNA follows: TGTGCCAGCAGTTCTAGCGGGAGGGGAGGTGGCTACACCTTC. It encodes CASSSSGRGGGYTF. The gene calls are TRBV12-3 or TRBV12-4 and TRBJ1-2; D is perhaps TRBD1 (5 bases). Trimming removed 4 bases at V and 7 bases at J, with 16 bases between. This CDR3 is 14 amino acids long.